This TCR beta chain was sequenced for a study of post-analysis software for immune sequencing data. cDNA libraries of TCR beta carried unique molecular identifiers. TCRdb analysed the PCR reads with MiXCR anew, one entry per CDR3 protein. The sample holds about 460,000 distinct CDR3 sequences, under 55% seen once. Findings of the study overall: Comparison of patients with controls showed 5 or 6 TRBV segments more frequent in patients, TRBV5-6, TRBV5-1 and TRBV20-1 among them. Under the F measure, samples that were prepared in one batch clustered strongly together. Normalized Chao1 diversity was significantly reduced in patients versus controls.

As regards this clonotype: Its target is unknown.

The V and J ends lost 4 bases and 6 bases, in that order; junction bases with no gene match: 3. Germline CDR1 and CDR2: SGHTA and FQGNSA. The CDR3 contains 14 residues. This TCR derives from a girl aged 10-17 years with multiple sclerosis. Sequenced input: blood. The chain links TRBV7-2 to TRBJ2-7, with 13 positions matching TRBD2. The CDR3 DNA is TGTGCCAGCAGCTCCGGGACTAGCGGGACCGAGCAGTACTTC. As protein: CASSSGTSGTEQYF.